The 8 T cell receptor beta chains presented below share a single source sample, sequenced in a study of blood T cell repertoires in COVID-19. Generated by immunoSEQ multiplex PCR, the TCRdb table keeps only in-frame clones and is missing some. The table lists approximately 97,000 clones, approximately 85% of them singletons. The sequenced sample was peripheral blood. These TCRs come from a human donor in a cohort sampled during active COVID-19.

CDR3 nucleotide sequence: TGTGCCAGCAGCCTCTCAGTAGCGGATGCTGGCAATGAGCAGTTCTTC. This gives the protein CASSLSVADAGNEQFF. This chain links TRBV9 with TRBJ2-1; D may be TRBD2 (6 bases). V dropped 4 bases and J dropped 6 bases, with 20 bases sitting between them. Germline-derived CDR1 and CDR2 are SGDLS and YYNGEE. The CDR3 covers 16 residues.

The V and J genes are TRBV28 and TRBJ2-7, with 9 bases that match TRBD1. With V trimmed by 5 bases and J by 7 bases, 9 bases remained unmatched. Germline V lookup: CDR1 MDHEN, CDR2 SYDVKM. The CDR3 has 14 residues. CDR3 nucleotides: TGTGCCAGCAGTGGGGACAGGGAACTACGGGAGCAGTACTTC. This translates into CASSGDRELREQYF.

The V and J genes are TRBV11-3 and TRBJ2-7, with D possibly matching TRBD1 (6 bases). The CDR3 consists of 14 residues. The V end lost 5 bases, the J end lost 3 bases, and 14 bases lay between the germline ends. Germline loops: CDR1 SGHNT, CDR2 YENEEA. CDR3 nucleotides: TGTGCCAGCAGCCTTACAGGGTTGGGCTACGAGCAGTACTTC. This sequence encodes CASSLTGLGYEQYF.

This rearrangement joins TRBV7-9 to TRBJ1-2; D is possibly TRBD1 (5 bases). CDR1 is SEHNR, CDR2 FQNEAQ, per germline (reference sequence). V was pared by 1 base and J by 4 bases, with 10 bases between. The length of the CDR3 is 14 residues. CDR3: CASSLGSGGYGYTF. CDR3 in DNA: TGTGCCAGCAGCTTAGGTTCCGGGGGCTATGGCTACACCTTC.

The V gene is TRBV7-2, the J gene TRBJ2-1, with D unresolved. The germline CDR1 and CDR2 sequences are SGHTA and FQGNSA. The CDR3 contains 12 residues. The V gene lost 5 bases and the J gene lost 8 bases, with 10 bases spanning the gap. The CDR3 region is CASSRTPDEQFF. CDR3 nucleotides: TGTGCCAGCAGCAGAACCCCGGATGAGCAGTTCTTC.

This chain uses TRBV9 with TRBJ2-3; D possibly corresponds to TRBD1 (5 bases). The germline V gene has CDR1 SGDLS and CDR2 YYNGEE. Trimming took 0 bases from V and 8 from J, leaving 13 bases between them. This CDR3 spans 14 amino acids. The CDR3 coding sequence is TGTGCCAGCAGCGTAGGAATGTCACAGGTTACGCAGTATTTT. Translation: CASSVGMSQVTQYF.

The V call is TRBV29-1, the J call TRBJ2-3; unclear D gene. The CDR3 has 13 residues. CDR1 SQVTM and CDR2 ANQGSEA come from the germline V gene. The V end lost 7 bases, the J end lost 0 bases, and 11 bases lay between the germline ends. The CDR3 DNA reads as TGCAGCGCCGAGGTTCCAAGCACAGATACGCAGTATTTT. Its translation is CSAEVPSTDTQYF.

This chain uses TRBV7-3 with TRBJ2-2; D unresolved. CDR1 and CDR2 from the germline V gene are SGHTA and FQGTGA. The germline V and J ends were trimmed by 5 bases and 0 bases, with 10 bases remaining between them. The CDR3 has 15 residues. In nucleotides, the CDR3 is TGTGCCAGCAGCCCCCACGGTACGAACACCGGGGAGCTGTTTTTT. Its translation: CASSPHGTNTGELFF.